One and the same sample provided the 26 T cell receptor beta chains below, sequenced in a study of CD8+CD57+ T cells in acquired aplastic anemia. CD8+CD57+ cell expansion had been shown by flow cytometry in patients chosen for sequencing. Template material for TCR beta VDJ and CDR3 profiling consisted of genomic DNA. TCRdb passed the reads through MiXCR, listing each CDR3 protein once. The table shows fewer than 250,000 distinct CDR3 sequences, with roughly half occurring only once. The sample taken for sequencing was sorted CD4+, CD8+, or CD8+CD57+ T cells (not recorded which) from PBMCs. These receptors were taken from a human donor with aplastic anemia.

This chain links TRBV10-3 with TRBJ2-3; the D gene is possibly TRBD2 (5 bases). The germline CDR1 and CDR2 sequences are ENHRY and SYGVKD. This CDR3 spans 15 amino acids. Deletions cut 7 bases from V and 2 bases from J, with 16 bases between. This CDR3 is CAIKWAGVDTDTQYF. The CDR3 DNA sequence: TGTGCCATCAAGTGGGCGGGTGTGGACACAGATACGCAGTATTTT.

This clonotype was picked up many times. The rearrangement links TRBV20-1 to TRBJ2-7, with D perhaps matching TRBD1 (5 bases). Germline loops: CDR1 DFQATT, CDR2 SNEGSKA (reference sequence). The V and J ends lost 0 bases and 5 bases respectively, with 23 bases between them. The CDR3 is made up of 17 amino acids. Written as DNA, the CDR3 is TGCAGTGCTAGAGATTTTGTCAACCAAAAAACAGGAGACGAGCAGTACTTC. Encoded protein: CSARDFVNQKTGDEQYF.

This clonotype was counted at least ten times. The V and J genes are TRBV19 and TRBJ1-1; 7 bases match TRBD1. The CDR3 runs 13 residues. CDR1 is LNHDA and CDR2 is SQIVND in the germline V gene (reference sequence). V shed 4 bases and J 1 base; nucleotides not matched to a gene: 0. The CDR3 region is CASSRDRNTEAFF. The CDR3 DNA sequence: TGTGCCAGTAGTAGGGACAGGAACACTGAAGCTTTCTTT. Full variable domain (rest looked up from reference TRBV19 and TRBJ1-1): DGGITQSPKYLFRKEGQNVTLSCEQNLNHDAMYWYRQDPGQGLRLIYYSQIVNDFQKGDIAEGYSVSREKKESFPLTVTSAQKNPTAFYLCASSRDRNTEAFFGQGTRLTVV.

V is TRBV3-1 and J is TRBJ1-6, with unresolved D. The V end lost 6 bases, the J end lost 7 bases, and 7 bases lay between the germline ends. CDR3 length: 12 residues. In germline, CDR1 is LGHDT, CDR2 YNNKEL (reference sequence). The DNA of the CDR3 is TGTGCCAGCAGGAAGCCCAATTCACCCCTCCACTTT. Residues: CASRKPNSPLHF.

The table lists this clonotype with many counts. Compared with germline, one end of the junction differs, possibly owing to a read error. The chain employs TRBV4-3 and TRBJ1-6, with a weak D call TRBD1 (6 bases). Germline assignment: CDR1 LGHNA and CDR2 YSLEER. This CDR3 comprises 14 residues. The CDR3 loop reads CASSQDRQGSPLHF. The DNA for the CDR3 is TGTGCCAGCAGCCAAGACAGGCAGGGTTCACCCCTCCACTTT.

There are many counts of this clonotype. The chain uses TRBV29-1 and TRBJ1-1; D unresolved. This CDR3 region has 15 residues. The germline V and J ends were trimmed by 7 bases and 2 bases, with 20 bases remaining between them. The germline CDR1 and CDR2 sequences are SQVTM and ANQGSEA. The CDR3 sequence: CSALSGLGSNTEAFF. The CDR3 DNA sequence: TGCAGCGCCCTAAGTGGACTAGGGTCAAACACTGAAGCTTTCTTT.

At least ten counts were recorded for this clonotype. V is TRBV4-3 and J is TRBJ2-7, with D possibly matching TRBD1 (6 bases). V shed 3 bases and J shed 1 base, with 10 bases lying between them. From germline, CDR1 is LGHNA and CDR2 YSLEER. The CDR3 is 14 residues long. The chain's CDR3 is CASSQGRGSYEQYF. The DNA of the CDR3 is TGCGCCAGCAGCCAGGGCAGGGGTTCCTACGAGCAGTACTTC.

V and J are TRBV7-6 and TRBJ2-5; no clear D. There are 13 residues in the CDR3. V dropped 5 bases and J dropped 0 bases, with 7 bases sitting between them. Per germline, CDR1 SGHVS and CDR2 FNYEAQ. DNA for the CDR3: TGTGCCAGCAGCCCCCGGAACCAAGAGACCCAGTACTTC. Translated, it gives CASSPRNQETQYF.

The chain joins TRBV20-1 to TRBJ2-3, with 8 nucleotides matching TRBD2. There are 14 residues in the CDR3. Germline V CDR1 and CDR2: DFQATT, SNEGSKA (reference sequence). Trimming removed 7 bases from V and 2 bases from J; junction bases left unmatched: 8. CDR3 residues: CSVFSGGDTDTQYF. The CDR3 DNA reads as TGCAGTGTATTCAGCGGGGGAGACACAGATACGCAGTATTTT.

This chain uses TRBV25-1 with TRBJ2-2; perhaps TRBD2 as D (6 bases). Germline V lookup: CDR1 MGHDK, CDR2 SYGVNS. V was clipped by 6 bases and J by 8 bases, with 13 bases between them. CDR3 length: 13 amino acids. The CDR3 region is CASSDEGRGELFF. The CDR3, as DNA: TGTGCCAGCAGCGACGAAGGGAGGGGGGAGCTGTTTTTT.

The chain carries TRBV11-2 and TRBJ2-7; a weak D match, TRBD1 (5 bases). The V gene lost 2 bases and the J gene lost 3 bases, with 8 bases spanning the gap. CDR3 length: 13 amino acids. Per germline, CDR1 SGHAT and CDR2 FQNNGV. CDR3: CASSLYQGYEQYF. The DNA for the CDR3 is TGTGCCAGCAGCTTATACCAGGGCTACGAGCAGTACTTC.

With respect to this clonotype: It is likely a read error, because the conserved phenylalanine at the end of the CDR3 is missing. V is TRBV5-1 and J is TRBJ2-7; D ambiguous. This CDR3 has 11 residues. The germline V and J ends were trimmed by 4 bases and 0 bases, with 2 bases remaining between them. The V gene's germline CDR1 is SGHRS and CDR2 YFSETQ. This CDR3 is CASSNSYEQYL. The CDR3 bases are TGCGCCAGCAGCAACTCCTACGAGCAGTACTTA.

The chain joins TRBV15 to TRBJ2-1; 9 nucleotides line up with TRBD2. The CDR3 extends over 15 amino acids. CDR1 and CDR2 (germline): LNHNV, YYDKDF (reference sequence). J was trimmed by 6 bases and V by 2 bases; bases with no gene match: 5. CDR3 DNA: TGTGCCACCAGCAGATTAGCGGGAGACTCCAATGAGCAGTTCTTC. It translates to CATSRLAGDSNEQFF.

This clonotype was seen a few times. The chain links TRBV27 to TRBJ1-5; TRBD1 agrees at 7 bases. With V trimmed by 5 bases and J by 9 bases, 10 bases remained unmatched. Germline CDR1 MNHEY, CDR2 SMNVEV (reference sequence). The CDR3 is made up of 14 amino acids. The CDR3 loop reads CASSLRQGDGPQHF. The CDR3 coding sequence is TGTGCCAGCAGTCTCCGACAGGGCGACGGGCCCCAGCATTTT.

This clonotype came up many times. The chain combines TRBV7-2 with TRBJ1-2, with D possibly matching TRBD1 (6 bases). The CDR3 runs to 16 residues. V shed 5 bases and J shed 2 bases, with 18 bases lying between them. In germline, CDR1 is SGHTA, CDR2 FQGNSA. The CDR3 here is CASSPPWDKQNYGYTF. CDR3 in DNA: TGTGCCAGCAGCCCCCCTTGGGACAAGCAAAACTATGGCTACACCTTC.

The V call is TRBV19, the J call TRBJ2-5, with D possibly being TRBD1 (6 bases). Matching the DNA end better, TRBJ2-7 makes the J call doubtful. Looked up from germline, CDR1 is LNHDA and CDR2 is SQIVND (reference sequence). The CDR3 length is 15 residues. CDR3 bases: TGTGCCAGTAGTCTTGAGGGGTCAGGGGCCTACGAGCAGTACTTC. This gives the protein CASSLEGSGAYEQYF.

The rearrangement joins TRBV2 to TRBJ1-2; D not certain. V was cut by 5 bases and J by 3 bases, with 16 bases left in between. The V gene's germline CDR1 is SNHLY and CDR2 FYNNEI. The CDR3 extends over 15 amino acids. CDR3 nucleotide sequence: TGTGCCAGCAGTTTCGGGCCGGCCAGTTACTATGGCTACACCTTC. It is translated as CASSFGPASYYGYTF. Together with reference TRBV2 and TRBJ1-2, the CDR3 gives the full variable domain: EPEVTQTPSHQVTQMGQEVILRCVPISNHLYFYWYRQILGQKVEFLVSFYNNEISEKSEIFDDQFSVERPDGSNFTLKIRSTKLEDSAMYFCASSFGPASYYGYTFGSGTRLTVV.

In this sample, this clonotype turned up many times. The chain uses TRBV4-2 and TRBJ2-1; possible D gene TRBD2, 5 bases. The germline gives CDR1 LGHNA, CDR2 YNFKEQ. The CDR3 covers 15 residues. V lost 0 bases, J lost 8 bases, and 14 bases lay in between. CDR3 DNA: TGTGCCAGCAGCCAAGATTCGCCAGGAGGTGATGAGCAGTTCTTC. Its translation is CASSQDSPGGDEQFF.

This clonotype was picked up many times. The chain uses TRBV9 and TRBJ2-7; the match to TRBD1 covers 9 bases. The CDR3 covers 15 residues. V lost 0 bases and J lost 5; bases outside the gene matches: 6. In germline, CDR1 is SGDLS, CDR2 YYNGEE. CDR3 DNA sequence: TGTGCCAGCAGCGTAGAATCCACAGGGGGCAACGAGCAGTACTTC. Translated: CASSVESTGGNEQYF. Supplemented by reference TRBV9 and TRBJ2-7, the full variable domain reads DSGVTQTPKHLITATGQRVTLRCSPRSGDLSVYWYQQSLDQGLQFLIQYYNGEERAKGNILERFSAQQFPDLHSELNLSSLELGDSALYFCASSVESTGGNEQYFGPGTRLTVT.

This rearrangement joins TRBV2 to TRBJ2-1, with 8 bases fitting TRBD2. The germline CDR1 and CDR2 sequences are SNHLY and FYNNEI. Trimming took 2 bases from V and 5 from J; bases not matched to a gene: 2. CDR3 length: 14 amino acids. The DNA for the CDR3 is TGTGCCAGCAGTGAAATTAGCGGGAACAATGAGCAGTTCTTC. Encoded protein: CASSEISGNNEQFF.

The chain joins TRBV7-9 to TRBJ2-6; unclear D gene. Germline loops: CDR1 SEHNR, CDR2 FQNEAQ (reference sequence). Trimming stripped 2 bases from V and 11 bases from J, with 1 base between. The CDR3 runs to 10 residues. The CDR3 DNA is TGTGCCAGCAGCTTATACGTCCTGACTTTC. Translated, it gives CASSLYVLTF.

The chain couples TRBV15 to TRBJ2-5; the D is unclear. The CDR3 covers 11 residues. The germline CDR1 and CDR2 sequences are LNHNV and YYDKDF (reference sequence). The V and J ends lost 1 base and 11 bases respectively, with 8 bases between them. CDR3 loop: CATSRGPGQYF. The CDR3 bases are TGTGCCACCAGCAGAGGACCCGGACAGTACTTC.

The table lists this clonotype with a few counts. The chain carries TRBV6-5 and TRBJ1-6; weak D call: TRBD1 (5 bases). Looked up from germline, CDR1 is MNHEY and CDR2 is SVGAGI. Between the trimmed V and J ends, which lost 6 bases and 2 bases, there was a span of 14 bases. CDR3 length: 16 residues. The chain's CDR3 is CASRRKGRTYNSPLHF. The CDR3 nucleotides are TGTGCCAGCAGGAGAAAGGGACGGACCTATAATTCACCCCTCCACTTT.

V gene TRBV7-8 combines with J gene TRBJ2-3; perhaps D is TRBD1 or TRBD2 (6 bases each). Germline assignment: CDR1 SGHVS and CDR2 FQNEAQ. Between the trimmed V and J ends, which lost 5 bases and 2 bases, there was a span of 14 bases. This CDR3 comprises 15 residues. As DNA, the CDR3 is TGTGCCAGCAGCCCTGGCCGGGGGCTCACAGATACGCAGTATTTT. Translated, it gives CASSPGRGLTDTQYF.

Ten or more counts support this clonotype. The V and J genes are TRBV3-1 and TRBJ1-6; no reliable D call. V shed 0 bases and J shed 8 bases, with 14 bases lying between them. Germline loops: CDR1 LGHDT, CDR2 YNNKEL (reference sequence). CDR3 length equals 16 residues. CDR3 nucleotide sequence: TGTGCCAGCAGCCAAGAGGGCCGGGAGAAGGATTCACCCCTCCACTTT. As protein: CASSQEGREKDSPLHF.

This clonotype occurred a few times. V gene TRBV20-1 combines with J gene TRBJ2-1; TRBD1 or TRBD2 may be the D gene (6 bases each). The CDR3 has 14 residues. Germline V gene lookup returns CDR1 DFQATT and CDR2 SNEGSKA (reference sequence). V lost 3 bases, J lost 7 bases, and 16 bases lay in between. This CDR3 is CSASDGGLRNEQFF. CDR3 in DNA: TGCAGTGCTAGTGATGGGGGGCTGAGGAATGAGCAGTTCTTC.